The entry that follows covers one T cell receptor (beta chain) sequence. The sample holds a few counts of this clonotype. Its antigen has not been determined. Base quality data are lacking; no much larger clone is found one base away. Donors were 39 systemically healthy Caucasian individuals from Russia aged 6 to 90 years. About 9.1 milliliters of peripheral blood were collected from each donor into EDTA-treated Vacutainer tubes. Ficoll-Paque density-gradient centrifugation was used to isolate PBMCs, with at least 6.5 million per sample. Total RNA was extracted from PBMCs with Trizol reagent, with at least 5.5 micrograms obtained per sample. Naive CD45RAhigh/CD27high T cell percentages were measured by flow cytometry on a PBMC aliquot from every donor. V is reduced by 1 base and J by 0 bases, leaving a spacing of 9 bases between them. From the cysteine through the phenylalanine, the CDR3 covers 15 amino acids. The kept DNA is CDR3 alone, 45 bases in frame from the first base. From the germline V gene (reference sequence), CDR1 is DFQATT and CDR2 is SNEGSKA.

The sample originates from a study of blood T cells in healthy people across ages (dated by TCRdb to 2014 to 2015). For the wider study: In model experiments, template switching captured about one uniquely barcoded TCR beta cDNA molecule for every two T cells. Using deep sequencing normalized with unique cDNA molecular identifiers, the study measured how TCR beta repertoire diversity changes with age. For two donors (one aged 18 to 29 and one aged 80 or older), the study analyzed two additional independent replicas of 1 million unique cDNA reads from the same blood draw. To avoid experimental bias, donors of different ages were spread randomly across the sequencing lanes. The donors were divided into four age groups: young (average around 17 years), middle-aged (about 39), aged (approximately 62) and long-lived (approximately 74). Paper-wide results and their limitations: Compared with the aged group, the long-lived group had more naive CD4+ T cells, fewer expanded clones and increased TCR diversity, a pattern suggesting age selection. Estimates of total diversity from one million sequenced T cells were regarded as lower bounds and underestimates. Because profiling used bulk unsorted PBMCs, naive and antigen-experienced compartments could not be compared conclusively. Donor CMV infection status was unknown, potentially confounding age-related changes in expanded clonotypes. A strong correlation was found between observed TCR beta diversity and the percentage of naive T cells measured by flow cytometry. Observed TCR beta diversity per million T cells fell roughly linearly with age, and a significant reduction was already apparent by age roughly 40.

Library prep was done by 5' RACE. This sample was sequenced with an Illumina HiSeq 2500. A second PCR of about 6 to 11 cycles was performed with a sample-barcoded 5' primer and a J-beta primer mix. A template-switch 5' adaptor carrying 12 random nucleotides introduced a unique molecular identifier onto each TCR beta cDNA molecule. At least 3 million CDR3-containing paired-end reads were obtained from each sample. First-strand cDNA synthesis was performed from all RNA using the Mint cDNA synthesis kit, with priming by a TRBC-specific oligonucleotide. After uracil-DNA glycosylase treatment, a first 18-cycle PCR used universal primers M1SS and BC2_uni_R on all cDNA. The authors' analysis ran thus. For normalization, 1 million high-quality reads were randomly selected from each sample, with every read carrying a distinct molecular identifier. Instead of being binned into consensus sequences, reads with shared molecular identifiers were discarded. CDR3 identification, clonotype clustering and error correction used MiTCR with a Q25 quality threshold and the strictest error-elimination algorithm. A nonparametric unseen species model with Euler transformation was used to estimate a lower bound on total TCR beta diversity. TCRdb reran the public reads through fastp at Q25 and MiXCR, keeping productive beta chains. CDR3 protein duplicates are merged, each entry listing the most common genes and DNA. These V and J calls originate from TCRdb's pipeline instead of the authors' own analysis. The sample profile shows approximately 900,000 distinct CDR3 sequences; around 49% of them were found once. The biggest ten clones account for over 10% of the sample.

Sequenced input: blood. The source of this sequence is a man aged 25-45 years in good health. This receptor chain uses TRBV20-1 and TRBJ1-4; the D gene cannot be named for sure. The sequenced DNA is TGCAGTGCTAGAGGGTCAACCGCAACTAATGAAAAACTGTTTTTT. Its protein product is CSARGSTATNEKLFF.